A selection of T cell receptor beta chains follows, all from one sample in a study of radiotherapy plus CTLA-4 blockade in lung cancer. Clones were sequenced by immunoSEQ multiplex PCR, and TCRdb holds only the in-frame ones, with some missing. The data show about 40,000 clones, about 86% seen once. Sequenced here: peripheral blood, sampled from a patient treated with radiotherapy plus ipilimumab. These receptor sequences come from a human donor with non-small cell lung cancer whose response to radiotherapy plus ipilimumab could not be evaluated. Both conserved end residues are part of each CDR3. A D gene is named only where the DNA matches it firmly. Size tells how often a clone was seen (once, few, many) or the class of an expanded clone, and some rows leave it out.

abundance	v_gene	d_gene	j_gene	len	CDR3nt	CDR3aa
-	TRBV4-1	TRBD1	TRBJ2-5	16	TGCGCCAGCAGCCGACTGACAGGGGGCGGCGAAGAGACCCAGTACTTC	CASSRLTGGGEETQYF
-	TRBV7-9	TRBD1	TRBJ1-1	16	TGTGCCAGCAGCTTATGGGACAGGGGGCTCATCACTGAAGCTTTCTTT	CASSLWDRGLITEAFF
-	TRBV5-5	-	TRBJ1-5	15	TGTGCCAGCAGCGTATACAGGGACGGTGGTCAGCCCCAGCATTTT	CASSVYRDGGQPQHF
-	TRBV28	TRBD1	TRBJ1-2	15	TGTGCCAGCAGCGGGACAGGCCCCTCTAACTATGGCTACACCTTC	CASSGTGPSNYGYTF
few	TRBV6-6	-	TRBJ2-1	13	TGTGCCAGCAGTCCCCTCGCCTACAATGAGCAGTTCTTC	CASSPLAYNEQFF
-	TRBV7-2	TRBD2	TRBJ2-5	16	TGTGCCAGCAGCTTAGGTTTAGGCGGGGGGCAAGAGACCCAGTACTTC	CASSLGLGGGQETQYF
-	TRBV9	-	TRBJ2-2	15	TGTGCCAGCAGCGTAGACGGGTCGAACACCGGGGAGCTGTTTTTT	CASSVDGSNTGELFF
-	TRBV29-1	TRBD1	TRBJ1-4	14	TGCAGCGGGTCCACGACAGGGGGGGGTGAAAAACTGTTTTTT	CSGSTTGGGEKLFF
-	TRBV28	-	TRBJ1-3	13	TGTGCCAGCAGTTTAATATCGGGAAACACCATATATTTT	CASSLISGNTIYF
-	TRBV5-4	TRBD2	TRBJ2-3	18	TGTGCCAGCAGCCCGGCGGGAGGAGGGATCCCTGCCGGAGATACGCAGTATTTT	CASSPAGGGIPAGDTQYF
-	TRBV9	TRBD2	TRBJ2-2	18	TGTGCCAGCAGCGTAGATCAAGCGGGGGGACTGGGCACCGGGGAGCTGTTTTTT	CASSVDQAGGLGTGELFF
-	TRBV7-8	TRBD1	TRBJ1-6	18	TGTGCCAGCAGCCCTCCCCGAGGACAGGGGTACTATAATTCACCCCTCCACTTT	CASSPPRGQGYYNSPLHF
-	TRBV5-1	-	TRBJ2-3	15	TGCGCCAGCAGCTTGGGACTAGTGGGCACAGATACGCAGTATTTT	CASSLGLVGTDTQYF
-	TRBV28	TRBD1	TRBJ1-1	11	TGTGCCAGCAGTCGACAGGGGGCTGCTTTCTTT	CASSRQGAAFF
-	TRBV5-4	-	TRBJ1-1	14	TGTGCCAGCAGCCGAACAGGGACGAACACTGAAGCTTTCTTT	CASSRTGTNTEAFF